This entry lists 28 T cell receptor beta chains sequenced from one sample in a study of PD-1 blockade in classical Hodgkin lymphoma. Generated by immunoSEQ multiplex PCR, the TCRdb table keeps only in-frame clones and is missing some. Of roughly 100,000 clones in the sample, approximately 89% are singletons; the top ten hold under 20%. Time point in this sample: cycle 4 day 1 (C4D1), after more than five weeks of nivolumab. Relapse after autologous stem cell transplantation occurred in every patient, and brentuximab vedotin exposure varied. This sample comprised peripheral blood mononuclear cells (PBMCs), obtained before the fourth cycle of nivolumab. All receptors derive from a human donor with classical Hodgkin lymphoma.

This chain connects TRBV14 to TRBJ1-1; no clear D gene. Trimming left V 4 bases short and J 2 bases short, with 8 bases between. Germline assignment: CDR1 SGHDN and CDR2 FVKESK. The CDR3 sequence is 13 residues long. CDR3 nucleotides: TGTGCCAGCAGCCCCCGGACCAACACTGAAGCTTTCTTT. This translates into CASSPRTNTEAFF.

This chain joins TRBV30 and TRBJ2-3, with 8 bases identical to TRBD1. V lost 7 bases to trimming and J lost 4 bases; unmatched junction nucleotides: 4. This CDR3 region has 12 residues. Germline V lookup: CDR1 GTSNPN, CDR2 SVGIG (reference sequence). The CDR3, as DNA: TGTGCCTATGGACAGGGCCCAGATACGCAGTATTTT. It yields the protein CAYGQGPDTQYF.

This sequence joins TRBV9 and TRBJ2-5, with 12 bases identical to TRBD2. There are 18 residues in the CDR3. The trim removed 0 bases at V and 1 base at J, leaving 7 bases unmatched. CDR1 is SGDLS and CDR2 is YYNGEE in the germline V gene. The DNA of the CDR3 is TGTGCCAGCAGCGTAGGGACTAGCGGGACCGGATTCCAAGAGACCCAGTACTTC. It specifies CASSVGTSGTGFQETQYF. Supplemented by reference TRBV9 and TRBJ2-5, the full variable domain reads DSGVTQTPKHLITATGQRVTLRCSPRSGDLSVYWYQQSLDQGLQFLIQYYNGEERAKGNILERFSAQQFPDLHSELNLSSLELGDSALYFCASSVGTSGTGFQETQYFGPGTRLLVL.

The gene calls are TRBV18 and TRBJ1-3, with a possible D match to TRBD1 (5 bases). Trimming shortened V by 3 bases and J by 3 bases, and 12 bases separated the two germline ends. Looked up from germline, CDR1 is KGHSH and CDR2 is LQKENI. The CDR3 has 15 residues. CDR3 residues: CASSPPGDSGNTIYF. The CDR3 nucleotides read TGTGCCAGCTCACCGCCCGGCGACAGTGGAAACACCATATATTTT. Combining the CDR3 with reference TRBV18 and TRBJ1-3 gives the whole variable domain NAGVMQNPRHLVRRRGQEARLRCSPMKGHSHVYWYRQLPEEGLKFMVYLQKENIIDESGMPKERFSAEFPKEGPSILRIQQVVRGDSAAYFCASSPPGDSGNTIYFGEGSWLTVV.

The chain has TRBV28 and TRBJ1-1; maybe TRBD1 (5 bases). The ends were cut back, 4 bases at V and 5 bases at J, with 17 bases in the middle. Germline V gives CDR1 MDHEN, CDR2 SYDVKM. This CDR3 has 15 residues. Here the CDR3 DNA reads TGTGCCAGCAGTTCCCCGGGGGGGGTTAGAACTGAAGCTTTCTTT. It specifies CASSSPGGVRTEAFF.

J is TRBJ1-1 and V is TRBV10-3, with 8 bases matching TRBD1. The length of the CDR3 is 15 residues. The V segment lost 5 bases and the J segment 2 bases; nucleotides outside the gene matches: 7. Germline assignment: CDR1 ENHRY and CDR2 SYGVKD. Written as DNA, the CDR3 is TGTGCCATCAGTACCCCAGGGGGCTTAAACACTGAAGCTTTCTTT. Translating gives CAISTPGGLNTEAFF.

The rearrangement joins TRBV6-6 to TRBJ2-5, with TRBD2 matching 12 bases. CDR1 and CDR2 from the germline V gene are MNHNY and SVGAGI (reference sequence). CDR3 size: 13 residues. With V trimmed by 10 bases and J by 3 bases, 3 bases remained unmatched. The CDR3 loop is CATTSGRKETQYF. In nucleotides, the CDR3 is TGTGCCACCACTAGCGGGAGGAAAGAGACCCAGTACTTC.

A single count supports this clone. The chain carries TRBV6-5 and TRBJ1-2, with D uncertain. The CDR3 length is 15 residues. With 0 bases removed from V and 4 bases from J, the gap between germline ends came to 12 bases. CDR1 and CDR2 (germline): MNHEY, SVGAGI. CDR3 DNA: TGTGCCAGCAGTTACTCGGGTCAGAGGACCTATGGCTACACCTTC. Translated, it gives CASSYSGQRTYGYTF.

The chain links TRBV7-2 to TRBJ2-1; 12 positions agree with TRBD2. Per the germline V gene, CDR1 is SGHTA and CDR2 is FQGNSA. V shed 5 bases and J 2 bases; nucleotides not matched to a gene: 4. The CDR3 runs to 16 residues. The CDR3 spells CASSPLAGGAYNEQFF. For the CDR3, the DNA is TGTGCCAGCAGCCCACTAGCGGGAGGTGCCTACAATGAGCAGTTCTTC.

The V and J genes are TRBV5-1 and TRBJ2-3; 7 bases map to TRBD2. Trimming removed 5 bases from V and 0 bases from J; junction bases left unmatched: 6. Germline lookup yields CDR1 SGHRS and CDR2 YFSETQ. The CDR3 runs to 15 residues. The chain's CDR3 is CASRKSGASTDTQYF. The DNA of the CDR3 is TGCGCCAGCAGGAAGAGCGGGGCTAGCACAGATACGCAGTATTTT.

This chain joins TRBV6-5 and TRBJ1-2; maybe TRBD1 (6 bases). CDR3 length: 15 amino acids. Trimming pared 3 bases from V and 3 bases from J, leaving 14 bases between. Germline loops: CDR1 MNHEY, CDR2 SVGAGI. The CDR3 nucleotides are TGTGCCAGCAGTTATGGGTTGACAGGAGACTATGGCTACACCTTC. This codes for CASSYGLTGDYGYTF.

This rearrangement joins TRBV28 to TRBJ1-5; weak D call: TRBD1 (6 bases). The V and J ends lost 4 bases and 4 bases respectively, with 11 bases between them. This CDR3 contains 14 residues. CDR1 is MDHEN, CDR2 SYDVKM, per germline. The CDR3: CASSSPTGNQPQHF. The CDR3 region has the DNA TGTGCCAGCAGTTCCCCCACAGGGAATCAGCCCCAGCATTTT.

The chain uses TRBV2 and TRBJ2-5; 13 bases are shared with TRBD2. Germline CDR1 is SNHLY and CDR2 is FYNNEI. The J segment lost 4 bases and the V segment lost 5 bases, leaving 4 bases of the junction unmatched. This CDR3 has 15 amino acids. The DNA of the CDR3 is TGTGCCAGCAGTAGGACTAGCGGGAGAGGAGAGACCCAGTACTTC. Translating it yields CASSRTSGRGETQYF.

This clone was found once. The rearrangement links TRBV10-2 to TRBJ2-4; the D gene is possibly TRBD2 (5 bases). The CDR3 spans 14 residues. V lost 7 bases and J lost 4, with 14 bases in between. The germline CDR1 and CDR2 sequences are WSHSY and SAAADI. The CDR3 spells CASTLSGVKNIQYF. CDR3 nucleotide sequence: TGCGCCAGCACTCTATCCGGGGTGAAAAACATTCAGTACTTC.

The V gene is TRBV9, the J gene TRBJ2-3, with D hard to call. The V and J ends lost 4 bases and 4 bases respectively, with 10 bases between them. The CDR3 is 13 residues long. CDR1 SGDLS and CDR2 YYNGEE come from the germline V gene. CDR3 loop: CASSTNVADTQYF. The CDR3 nucleotides are TGTGCCAGCAGCACCAACGTGGCAGATACGCAGTATTTT.

V is TRBV30 and J is TRBJ2-6; 8 bases match TRBD1. Germline V CDR1 and CDR2: GTSNPN, SVGIG (reference sequence). V trimming: 5 bases; J trimming: 0 bases; junction bases outside the gene matches: 6. This CDR3 is built from 16 residues. The CDR3: CAWGDRTYSGANVLTF. The CDR3 DNA reads TGTGCCTGGGGGGACAGGACTTACTCTGGGGCCAACGTCCTGACTTTC. The variable domain in full, with the rest retrieved from reference TRBV30 and TRBJ2-6, is SQTIHQWPATLVQPVGSPLSLECTVEGTSNPNLYWYRQAAGRGLQLLFYSVGIGQISSEVPQNLSASRPQDRQFILSSKKLLLSDSGFYLCAWGDRTYSGANVLTFGAGSRLTVL.

The chain joins TRBV7-2 to TRBJ1-4; D ambiguous. V was cut by 1 base and J by 4 bases, with 10 bases left in between. The germline gives CDR1 SGHTA, CDR2 FQGNSA. There are 15 residues in the CDR3. The DNA for the CDR3 is TGTGCCAGCAGCTTAGGGTCTACCAATAATGAAAAACTGTTTTTT. It translates to CASSLGSTNNEKLFF. The complete variable domain, with remaining parts taken from reference TRBV7-2 and TRBJ1-4, reads GAGVSQSPSNKVTEKGKDVELRCDPISGHTALYWYRQSLGQGLEFLIYFQGNSAPDKSGLPSDRFSAERTGGSVSTLTIQRTQQEDSAVYLCASSLGSTNNEKLFFGSGTQLSVL.

J is TRBJ1-1 and V is TRBV28, with D uncertain. CDR3 size: 14 residues. V was pared by 5 bases and J by 4 bases, with 14 bases between. Germline values: CDR1 MDHEN, CDR2 SYDVKM. The chain's CDR3 is CASSPSLWGTEAFF. The CDR3 bases are TGTGCCAGCAGTCCATCTCTTTGGGGCACTGAAGCTTTCTTT.

This chain joins TRBV5-1 and TRBJ2-7; D may correspond to TRBD1 or TRBD2 (5 bases each). Germline lookup yields CDR1 SGHRS and CDR2 YFSETQ. The V end was cut by 4 bases, the J end by 1 base, with 18 bases between. The CDR3 runs to 16 residues. CDR3: CASSLTTGTASYEQYF. CDR3 nucleotides: TGCGCCAGCAGCCTAACGACCGGGACCGCTTCCTACGAGCAGTACTTC.

The chain links TRBV5-1 to TRBJ2-3; no reliable D call. V lost 0 bases to trimming and J lost 1 base, with 3 bases between them. This CDR3 contains 13 residues. The V gene's germline CDR1 is SGHRS and CDR2 YFSETQ. Here the CDR3 reads CASSLEGTDTQYF. In DNA, the CDR3 is TGCGCCAGCAGCTTGGAAGGCACAGATACGCAGTATTTT.

The genes are TRBV19 and TRBJ1-1, with D possibly being TRBD1 (5 bases). The CDR3 totals 18 residues. The V and J ends lost 6 bases and 5 bases respectively, with 28 bases between them. The V gene's germline CDR1 is LNHDA and CDR2 SQIVND (reference sequence). The CDR3 loop is CASSLPMRTGARQTEAFF. CDR3 bases: TGTGCCAGTAGCCTCCCGATGCGTACCGGGGCCCGTCAGACTGAAGCTTTCTTT.

This sequence joins TRBV30 and TRBJ2-7; D is unclear. Germline V gene lookup returns CDR1 GTSNPN and CDR2 SVGIG (reference sequence). This CDR3 region has 11 residues. Trimming took off 1 base at V and 6 bases at J, with 7 bases between the two ends. The CDR3 region has the DNA TGTGCCTGGAGTGGAGCTAGCGAGCAGTACTTC. This gives the protein CAWSGASEQYF.

The chain carries TRBV7-2 and TRBJ1-2; 9 nucleotides align to TRBD1. Germline CDR1 and CDR2: SGHTA and FQGNSA. The CDR3 contains 15 residues. J lost 7 bases, V lost 0 bases, and 6 bases had no gene match. CDR3 bases: TGTGCCAGCAGCTTAGCGTCGGGACAGGGTCTTGGCTACACCTTC. Residues: CASSLASGQGLGYTF. Looking up the rest from reference TRBV7-2 and TRBJ1-2 gives the full variable domain: GAGVSQSPSNKVTEKGKDVELRCDPISGHTALYWYRQSLGQGLEFLIYFQGNSAPDKSGLPSDRFSAERTGGSVSTLTIQRTQQEDSAVYLCASSLASGQGLGYTFGSGTRLTVV.

In nucleotides, the CDR3 is TGTGCCAGCACCCCACCACCTTCCGACGGACCGGAGGGCACTGAAGCTTTCTTT. It yields the protein CASTPPPSDGPEGTEAFF. The rearrangement links TRBV21-1 to TRBJ1-1. TRBV21-1 is a pseudogene segment. The CDR3 is 18 amino acids.

For the CDR3, the DNA is TGTGCCAGCAGCGGACCCTTTGGGAGATGGGATGAAGCTTTCTTT. Amino acids: CASSGPFGRWDEAFF. The chain carries TRBV6-1 and TRBJ1-1; D gene ambiguous. V was trimmed by 6 bases and J by 7 bases, leaving 21 bases between them. Germline CDR1 reads MNHNS; CDR2 reads SASEGT. CDR3 length: 15 amino acids.

The chain links TRBV7-8 to TRBJ2-7; TRBD1 might be the D (6 bases). Looked up from germline, CDR1 is SGHVS and CDR2 is FQNEAQ. The CDR3 spans 14 residues. Trimming cost V 5 bases and J 2 bases, with 13 bases left between them. The CDR3 loop reads CASSPRGPPYEQYF. The CDR3 DNA sequence: TGTGCCAGCAGCCCCAGGGGCCCCCCCTACGAGCAGTACTTC.

This clone has just one count. The chain joins TRBV15 to TRBJ1-2, with D tentatively TRBD1 (6 bases). This CDR3 comprises 15 residues. Trimming cost V 0 bases and J 4 bases, with 12 bases left between them. The V gene's germline CDR1 is LNHNV and CDR2 YYDKDF (reference sequence). The CDR3 protein is CATSRDFGTTYGYTF. DNA of the CDR3: TGTGCCACCAGCAGAGACTTCGGGACAACCTATGGCTACACCTTC.

This rearrangement joins TRBV4-1 to TRBJ1-4, with 9 nucleotides matching TRBD1. The V gene's germline CDR1 is MGHRA and CDR2 YSYEKL. This CDR3 is 18 amino acids long. J was trimmed by 7 bases and V by 1 base; bases with no gene match: 13. The CDR3, as DNA: TGCGCCAGCAGCCAAGTAGGGACAGGGAGGGCCCTTAGTGAAAAACTGTTTTTT. Protein sequence: CASSQVGTGRALSEKLFF.